Shown below are 7 T cell receptor beta chains from a single sample sequenced in a study of blood T cell repertoires in COVID-19. Profiling relied on immunoSEQ multiplex PCR, and the TCRdb table lists in-frame clones only, not all of them. The sample has roughly 340,000 clones; around 89% are singletons. Material: peripheral blood. The receptor set was obtained from a woman aged 30 to 39 with COVID-19, enrolled during active disease.

The genes are TRBV7-2 and TRBJ2-7; 9 bases map to TRBD2. The ends lost 5 bases at V and 3 bases at J; junction bases unmatched: 8. The CDR3 has 15 amino acids. Germline values: CDR1 SGHTA, CDR2 FQGNSA. The DNA for the CDR3 is TGTGCCAGCAGCGCGCGGGGGGGTACCTTCTACGAGCAGTACTTC. As protein: CASSARGGTFYEQYF.

The chain is built from TRBV15 and TRBJ2-3; 9 bases fit TRBD2. This CDR3 region has 15 residues. The junction had 6 bases not matched to a gene; V was cut back by 5 bases and J by 3 bases. The germline gives CDR1 LNHNV, CDR2 YYDKDF (reference sequence). For the CDR3, the DNA is TGTGCCACCAGCGGGCGGGGGGGCCGGACAGATACGCAGTATTTT. Amino acids: CATSGRGGRTDTQYF. The variable domain in full, with the rest retrieved from reference TRBV15 and TRBJ2-3, is DAMVIQNPRYQVTQFGKPVTLSCSQTLNHNVMYWYQQKSSQAPKLLFHYYDKDFNNEADTPDNFQSRRPNTSFCFLDIRSPGLGDTAMYLCATSGRGGRTDTQYFGPGTRLTVL.

The chain joins TRBV24-1 to TRBJ2-5; no reliable D call. The CDR3 extends over 15 amino acids. The V gene lost 0 bases and the J gene lost 5 bases, with 12 bases spanning the gap. Germline CDR1 is KGHDR and CDR2 is SFDVKD. CDR3 region: CATSDLHARTETQYF. As DNA, the CDR3 is TGTGCCACCAGTGATTTGCATGCTAGAACTGAGACCCAGTACTTC.

The chain couples TRBV10-2 to TRBJ1-3, with D possibly matching TRBD1 (5 bases). This CDR3 is 14 amino acids long. Trimming took off 3 bases at V and 4 bases at J, with 10 bases between the two ends. Germline V gene sequence: CDR1 WSHSY, CDR2 SAAADI. CDR3 bases: TGCGCCAGCAGTGAAATGGGGCCCGGAAACACCATATATTTT. Amino acids: CASSEMGPGNTIYF.

The genes are TRBV11-2 and TRBJ1-6; TRBD1 agrees at 7 bases. Germline CDR1 SGHAT, CDR2 FQNNGV. V shed 2 bases, J shed 7 bases, and the junction held 14 bases outside the gene matches. CDR3 length: 18 amino acids. The CDR3 loop reads CASSLWGQTYILNSPLHF. The CDR3 DNA reads as TGTGCCAGCAGCTTATGGGGACAGACATATATTCTGAATTCACCCCTCCACTTT.

The chain uses TRBV12-3 or TRBV12-4 and TRBJ2-1; a weak D match, TRBD2 (5 bases). The ends were cut back, 3 bases at V and 5 bases at J, with 8 bases in the middle. The CDR3 totals 13 residues. CDR3 in DNA: TGTGCCAGCAGTTTCTCCGGGGACAATGAGCAGTTCTTC. It yields the protein CASSFSGDNEQFF.

The chain has TRBV4-3 and TRBJ2-3, with D perhaps matching TRBD1 (6 bases). Trimming removed 4 bases at V and 0 bases at J, with 29 bases between. CDR1 is LGHNA and CDR2 is YSLEER in the germline V gene. The CDR3 consists of 21 residues. The CDR3: CASSPSQERMRWQGSTDTQYF. CDR3 DNA sequence: TGCGCCAGCAGCCCTTCCCAAGAAAGAATGCGGTGGCAGGGGAGCACAGATACGCAGTATTTT.